The clone carrying this T cell receptor beta chain was seen more than once but under ten times. The data belong to a study of T cell clones after liver transplantation. The wider study: A pre-transplant mixed lymphocyte reaction with TCRbeta sequencing defined graft-donor-reactive clones followed in post-transplant blood.

The method was immunoSEQ multiplex PCR; TCRdb's version includes in-frame clones alone and lacks a portion of them. The sample yields tens of thousands of clones, over 70% seen once. With 4 bases removed from V and 0 bases from J, the gap between germline ends came to 12 bases. Germline CDR1 reads SNHLY; CDR2 reads FYNNEI. The CDR3 sequence is 15 residues long. The TCR comes from a human donor who received a liver transplant. The sequencing here drew on CD4+ T cells from blood, taken before liver transplant. The V and J genes are TRBV2 and TRBJ1-1; D is uncertain. This chain's CDR3 is CASSVGGLMNTEAFF. For the CDR3, the DNA is TGTGCCAGCAGTGTAGGCGGTCTGATGAACACTGAAGCTTTCTTT.